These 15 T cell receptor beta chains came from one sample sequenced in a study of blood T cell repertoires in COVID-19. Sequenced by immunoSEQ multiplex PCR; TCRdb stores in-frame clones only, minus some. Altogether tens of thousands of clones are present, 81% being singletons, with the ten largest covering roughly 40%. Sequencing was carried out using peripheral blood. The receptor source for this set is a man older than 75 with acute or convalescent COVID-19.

CDR3 region: CASRLAGPADTQYF. The CDR3 DNA follows: TGTGCCAGCAGGCTAGCGGGGCCCGCAGATACGCAGTATTTT. V gene TRBV27 combines with J gene TRBJ2-3, with 9 bases aligning to TRBD2. Germline V gene data show CDR1 as MNHEY and CDR2 as SMNVEV (reference sequence). CDR3 length equals 14 residues. Trimming cost V 6 bases and J 4 bases; bases outside gene matches: 5.

The CDR3 DNA is TGTGCCAGCAGCTTAGGCCGTTTGAATGGAGACACTGAAGCTTTCTTT. Translated: CASSLGRLNGDTEAFF. The chain combines TRBV11-2 with TRBJ1-1; D not certain. Trimming pared 1 base from V and 3 bases from J, leaving 15 bases between. This CDR3 spans 16 amino acids. The germline V gene encodes CDR1 SGHAT and CDR2 FQNNGV.

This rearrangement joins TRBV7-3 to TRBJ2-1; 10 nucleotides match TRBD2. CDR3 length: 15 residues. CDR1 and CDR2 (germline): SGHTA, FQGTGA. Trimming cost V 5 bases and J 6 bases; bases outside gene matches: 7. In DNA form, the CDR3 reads TGTGCCAGCAGCCATACTAGCGGGGCGGGCAATGAGCAGTTCTTC. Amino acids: CASSHTSGAGNEQFF.

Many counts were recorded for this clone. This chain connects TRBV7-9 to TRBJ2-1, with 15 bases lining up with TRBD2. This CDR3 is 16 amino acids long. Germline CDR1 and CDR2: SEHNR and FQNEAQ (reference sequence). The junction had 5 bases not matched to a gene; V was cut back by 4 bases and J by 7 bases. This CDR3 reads CASSSSGTSGRNEQFF. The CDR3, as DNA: TGTGCCAGCAGCTCCTCTGGGACTAGCGGGAGGAATGAGCAGTTCTTC. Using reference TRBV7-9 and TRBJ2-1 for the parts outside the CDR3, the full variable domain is DTGVSQNPRHKITKRGQNVTFRCDPISEHNRLYWYRQTLGQGPEFLTYFQNEAQLEKSRLLSDRFSAERPKGSFSTLEIQRTEQGDSAMYLCASSSSGTSGRNEQFFGPGTRLTVL.

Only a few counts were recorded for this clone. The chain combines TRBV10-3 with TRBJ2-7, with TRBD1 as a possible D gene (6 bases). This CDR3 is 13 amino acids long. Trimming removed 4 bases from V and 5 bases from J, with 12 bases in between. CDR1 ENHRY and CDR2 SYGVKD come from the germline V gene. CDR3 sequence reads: CAISGKGENEQYF. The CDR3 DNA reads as TGTGCCATCAGTGGTAAGGGGGAAAACGAGCAGTACTTC.

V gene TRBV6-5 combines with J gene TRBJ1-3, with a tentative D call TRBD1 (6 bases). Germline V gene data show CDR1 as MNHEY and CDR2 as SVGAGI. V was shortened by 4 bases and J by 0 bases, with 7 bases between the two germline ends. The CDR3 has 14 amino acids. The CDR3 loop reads CASSSGHSGNTIYF. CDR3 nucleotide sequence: TGTGCCAGCAGTTCGGGACACTCTGGAAACACCATATATTTT.

In DNA form, the CDR3 reads TGTGCCAGCAGTTACGTGGGGGGCTCCTATAATTCACCCCTCCACTTT. This translates into CASSYVGGSYNSPLHF. The V gene is TRBV6-5, the J gene TRBJ1-6, with D possibly matching TRBD1 (5 bases). Per the germline V gene, CDR1 is MNHEY and CDR2 is SVGAGI. Trimming removed 2 bases at V and 0 bases at J, with 8 bases between. This CDR3 is built from 16 residues.

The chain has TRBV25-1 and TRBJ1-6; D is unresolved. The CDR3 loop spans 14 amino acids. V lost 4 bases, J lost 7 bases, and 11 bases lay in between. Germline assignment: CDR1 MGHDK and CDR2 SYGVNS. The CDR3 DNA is TGTGCCAGCAGTGTTGGGAGGGCAAATTCACCCCTCCACTTT. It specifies CASSVGRANSPLHF.

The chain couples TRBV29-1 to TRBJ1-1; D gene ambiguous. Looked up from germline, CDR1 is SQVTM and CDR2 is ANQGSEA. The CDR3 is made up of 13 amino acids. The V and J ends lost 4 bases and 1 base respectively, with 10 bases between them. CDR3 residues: CSVGVSENTEAFF. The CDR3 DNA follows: TGCAGCGTTGGTGTCAGCGAGAACACTGAAGCTTTCTTT.

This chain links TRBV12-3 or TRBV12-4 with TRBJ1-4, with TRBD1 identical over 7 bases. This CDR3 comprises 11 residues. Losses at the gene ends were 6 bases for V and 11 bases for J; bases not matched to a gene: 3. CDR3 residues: CASSLGQKLFF. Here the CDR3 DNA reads TGTGCCAGCAGCTTGGGACAGAAACTGTTTTTT.

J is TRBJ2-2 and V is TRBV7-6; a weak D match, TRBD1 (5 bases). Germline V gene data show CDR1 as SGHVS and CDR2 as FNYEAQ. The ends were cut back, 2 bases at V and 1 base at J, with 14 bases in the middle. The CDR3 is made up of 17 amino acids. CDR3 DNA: TGTGCCAGCAGCTTATTTTCCGCAGGGAAGAACACCGGGGAGCTGTTTTTT. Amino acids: CASSLFSAGKNTGELFF. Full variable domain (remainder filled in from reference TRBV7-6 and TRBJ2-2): GAGVSQSPRYKVTKRGQDVALRCDPISGHVSLYWYRQALGQGPEFLTYFNYEAQQDKSGLPNDRFSAERPEGSISTLTIQRTEQRDSAMYRCASSLFSAGKNTGELFFGEGSRLTVL.

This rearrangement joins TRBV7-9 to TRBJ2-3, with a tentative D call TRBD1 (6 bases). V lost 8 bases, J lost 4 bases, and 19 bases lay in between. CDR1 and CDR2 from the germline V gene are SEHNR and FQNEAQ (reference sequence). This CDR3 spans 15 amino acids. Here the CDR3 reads CASSPRGRGADTQYF. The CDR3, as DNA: TGTGCCAGCTCCCCTAGAGGCAGGGGTGCAGATACGCAGTATTTT. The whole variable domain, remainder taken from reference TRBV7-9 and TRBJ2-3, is DTGVSQNPRHKITKRGQNVTFRCDPISEHNRLYWYRQTLGQGPEFLTYFQNEAQLEKSRLLSDRFSAERPKGSFSTLEIQRTEQGDSAMYLCASSPRGRGADTQYFGPGTRLTVL.

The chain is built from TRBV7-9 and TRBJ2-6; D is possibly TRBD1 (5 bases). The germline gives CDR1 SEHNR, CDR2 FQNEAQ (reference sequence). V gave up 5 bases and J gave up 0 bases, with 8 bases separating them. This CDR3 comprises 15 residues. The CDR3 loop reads CASSTDSSGANVLTF. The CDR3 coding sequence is TGTGCCAGCAGCACAGACAGCTCTGGGGCCAACGTCCTGACTTTC.

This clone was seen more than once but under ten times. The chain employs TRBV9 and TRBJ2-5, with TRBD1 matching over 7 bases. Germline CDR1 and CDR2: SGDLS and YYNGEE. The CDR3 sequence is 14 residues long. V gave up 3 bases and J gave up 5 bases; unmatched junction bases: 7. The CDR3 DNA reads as TGTGCCAGCAGCGCCCGACAGGGTCTGGAGACCCAGTACTTC. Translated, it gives CASSARQGLETQYF.

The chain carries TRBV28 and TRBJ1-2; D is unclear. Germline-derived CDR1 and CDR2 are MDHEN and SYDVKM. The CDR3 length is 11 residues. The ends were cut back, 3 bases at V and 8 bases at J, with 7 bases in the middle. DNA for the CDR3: TGTGCCAGCAGTTTGGTGGGCGGCTACACCTTC. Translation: CASSLVGGYTF.